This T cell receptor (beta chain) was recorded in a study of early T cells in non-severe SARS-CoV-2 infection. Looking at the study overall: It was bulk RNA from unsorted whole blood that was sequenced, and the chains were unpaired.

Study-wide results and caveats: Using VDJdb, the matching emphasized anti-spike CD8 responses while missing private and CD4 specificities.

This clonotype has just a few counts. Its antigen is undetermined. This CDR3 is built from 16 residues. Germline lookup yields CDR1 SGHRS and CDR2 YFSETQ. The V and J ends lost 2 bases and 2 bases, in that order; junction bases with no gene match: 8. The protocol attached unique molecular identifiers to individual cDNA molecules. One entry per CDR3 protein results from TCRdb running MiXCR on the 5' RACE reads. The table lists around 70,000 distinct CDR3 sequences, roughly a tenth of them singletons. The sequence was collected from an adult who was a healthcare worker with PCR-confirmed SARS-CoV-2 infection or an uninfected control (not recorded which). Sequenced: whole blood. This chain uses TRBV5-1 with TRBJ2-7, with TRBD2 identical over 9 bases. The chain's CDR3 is CASSLQGTSYTYEQYF. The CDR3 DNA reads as TGCGCCAGCAGCTTACAAGGGACTAGCTACACCTACGAGCAGTACTTC.